Shown below are 26 T cell receptor beta chains from a single sample sequenced in a study of T-cell reconstitution after alpha-beta-depleted transplantation in children. Unique molecular identifiers were incorporated when the TCRbeta library was constructed. A single record per CDR3 protein comes from TCRdb applying MiXCR to the PCR reads. The sample holds under 85,000 distinct CDR3 sequences, around 18% seen once. The material sequenced was PBMCs, mostly from graft donor cells, taken 360 days after TCRalphabeta/CD19-depleted stem cell transplant. The source is a male patient under 10 years old who had a stem cell transplant for acute lymphoblastic leukemia, so the T cells may come from the graft donor.

This clonotype was seen only a few times. The chain employs TRBV6-1 and TRBJ2-2; 7 nucleotides line up with TRBD2. CDR3 length: 16 amino acids. Germline CDR1 MNHNS, CDR2 SASEGT. V was clipped by 5 bases and J by 1 base; unmatched bases: 7. CDR3 nucleotides: TGTGCCAGCAGTCCCATAGAGCGGGAGAACACCGGGGAGCTGTTTTTT. This gives the protein CASSPIERENTGELFF.

The V gene is TRBV2, the J gene TRBJ2-7; the D gene is possibly TRBD1 (5 bases). The V end lost 3 bases, the J end lost 5 bases, and 11 bases lay between the germline ends. The CDR3 totals 13 residues. The germline CDR1 and CDR2 sequences are SNHLY and FYNNEI. CDR3 DNA: TGTGCCAGCAGTGATCGGCAGGGCGACGAGCAGTACTTC. It yields the protein CASSDRQGDEQYF.

This clonotype turned up a few times. The chain links TRBV12-3 or TRBV12-4 to TRBJ2-1; D not resolved. Trimming took off 3 bases at V and 6 bases at J, with 6 bases between the two ends. The CDR3 is 12 residues long. CDR3 in amino acids: CASSFNRNEQFF. The CDR3 nucleotides read TGTGCCAGCAGTTTTAATCGCAATGAGCAGTTCTTC.

V gene TRBV6-6 combines with J gene TRBJ1-5, with D uncertain. V was shortened by 5 bases and J by 7 bases, with 12 bases between the two germline ends. The germline gives CDR1 MNHNY, CDR2 SVGAGI (reference sequence). The CDR3 has 13 residues. DNA of the CDR3: TGTGCCAGCAGTCTCCGGGCTCTCCAGCCCCAGCATTTT. Translating it yields CASSLRALQPQHF.

This clonotype was found a few times. The chain couples TRBV4-2 to TRBJ2-1; weak D call: TRBD2 (5 bases). V was cut by 0 bases and J by 6 bases, with 9 bases left in between. Germline assignment: CDR1 LGHNA and CDR2 YNFKEQ. The CDR3 has 14 residues. This CDR3 is CASSQDLAPNEQFF. Written as DNA, the CDR3 is TGTGCCAGCAGCCAAGATCTAGCACCCAATGAGCAGTTCTTC.

The V and J genes are TRBV9 and TRBJ1-4; tentatively, D is TRBD1 (6 bases). The CDR3 runs to 17 residues. V gave up 5 bases and J gave up 0 bases, with 17 bases separating them. In germline, CDR1 is SGDLS, CDR2 YYNGEE. The CDR3 is CASSAGTLTATNEKLFF. The CDR3 DNA is TGTGCCAGCAGTGCCGGGACACTCACAGCAACTAATGAAAAACTGTTTTTT.

This clonotype was observed a few times. A read error may produce the germline difference seen at one junction end. The chain employs TRBV12-3 or TRBV12-4 and TRBJ2-3; 10 bases agree with TRBD2. The CDR3 is made up of 18 amino acids. The CDR3 DNA is TGTGCCATCAGTTTCCGGCTAGCGGGAGTGGCTAGCACAGATACGCAGTATTTT. It encodes CAISFRLAGVASTDTQYF.

This chain joins TRBV11-3 and TRBJ2-3; tentatively, D is TRBD1 (6 bases). Trimming removed 7 bases from V and 3 bases from J, with 17 bases in between. CDR3 size: 15 residues. Germline V gives CDR1 SGHNT, CDR2 YENEEA. This CDR3 reads CASNLQGKWTDTQYF. The DNA for the CDR3 is TGTGCCAGCAACCTTCAGGGGAAGTGGACAGATACGCAGTATTTT.

There are a few counts of this clonotype. CDR3 sequence reads: CASSLASTSGNTDTQYF. CDR3 sequence (DNA): TGTGCCAGCAGCTTAGCGTCGACTAGCGGGAACACAGATACGCAGTATTTT. This chain joins TRBV7-9 and TRBJ2-3, with TRBD2 matching 11 bases. Germline CDR1 SEHNR, CDR2 FQNEAQ (reference sequence). The CDR3 runs 17 residues. After removal of 0 bases from V and 2 bases from J, the junction contained 4 bases not matched to a gene.

This clonotype was counted only a few times. J is TRBJ2-2 and V is TRBV5-1, with 9 nucleotides matching TRBD1. This CDR3 is 16 amino acids long. Germline V gene sequence: CDR1 SGHRS, CDR2 YFSETQ. J was trimmed by 0 bases and V by 4 bases; bases with no gene match: 4. CDR3 sequence (DNA): TGCGCCAGCAGCCCGTGGACAGGGGCGAACACCGGGGAGCTGTTTTTT. This gives the protein CASSPWTGANTGELFF.

The chain links TRBV5-1 to TRBJ2-7; 8 bases match TRBD2. CDR3 size: 15 residues. Unmatched junction bases numbered 11, after V lost 0 bases and J lost 9 bases. In germline, CDR1 is SGHRS, CDR2 YFSETQ. CDR3 sequence reads: CASSLEVAGKPRQYF. CDR3 sequence (DNA): TGCGCCAGCAGCTTGGAGGTAGCGGGAAAGCCTCGGCAGTACTTC.

This clonotype was counted at least ten times. This rearrangement joins TRBV24-1 to TRBJ2-1, with 8 positions matching TRBD2. Trimming removed 4 bases from V and 8 bases from J; junction bases left unmatched: 12. The CDR3 consists of 16 residues. CDR1 KGHDR and CDR2 SFDVKD come from the germline V gene. CDR3 amino acids: CATSDPRAGVDHEQFF. Here the CDR3 DNA reads TGTGCCACCAGTGACCCAAGAGCGGGAGTGGACCATGAGCAGTTCTTC.

This clonotype occurred a few times. V is TRBV20-1 and J is TRBJ1-2; 7 nucleotides align to TRBD1. CDR1 DFQATT and CDR2 SNEGSKA come from the germline V gene (reference sequence). The ends lost 6 bases at V and 4 bases at J; junction bases unmatched: 8. The CDR3 consists of 13 residues. The CDR3 spells CSANKGTAYGYTF. CDR3 bases: TGCAGTGCCAATAAAGGGACAGCCTATGGCTACACCTTC.

The V gene is TRBV12-3 or TRBV12-4, the J gene TRBJ1-5; 7 bases are a match to TRBD1. Germline trimming cut 4 bases from V and 4 bases from J; bases unmatched to any gene: 4. This CDR3 region has 14 residues. The CDR3 DNA reads as TGTGCCAGCAGTTGGATCAGGGGGAATCAGCCCCAGCATTTT. It encodes CASSWIRGNQPQHF.

Only a few counts were recorded for this clonotype. V gene TRBV2 combines with J gene TRBJ1-5; D unclear. Germline V gene lookup returns CDR1 SNHLY and CDR2 FYNNEI. Deletions cut 10 bases from V and 2 bases from J, with 12 bases between. This CDR3 region has 13 residues. The CDR3 here is CAISGPRNQPQHF. DNA of the CDR3: TGTGCCATCTCCGGACCGCGCAATCAGCCCCAGCATTTT.

The chain employs TRBV10-3 and TRBJ2-1, with TRBD2 matching over 8 bases. The CDR3 covers 14 residues. J lost 2 bases, V lost 8 bases, and 5 bases had no gene match. The germline V gene has CDR1 ENHRY and CDR2 SYGVKD. CDR3 sequence: CAIRPGLAYNEQFF. In DNA, the CDR3 is TGTGCCATCCGTCCGGGACTAGCCTACAATGAGCAGTTCTTC.

This chain connects TRBV20-1 to TRBJ1-1; D perhaps matches TRBD1 (5 bases). The CDR3 is 10 residues long. Deletions cut 6 bases from V and 8 bases from J, with 10 bases between. Germline V CDR1 and CDR2: DFQATT, SNEGSKA (reference sequence). The CDR3 region has the DNA TGCAGTGCACGGCGGGACGAAGCTTTCTTT. Protein: CSARRDEAFF.

V usage is TRBV11-3 and J usage is TRBJ2-5; D could derive from TRBD1 or TRBD2 (5 bases each). V dropped 1 base and J dropped 4 bases, with 10 bases sitting between them. The CDR3 totals 14 residues. CDR1 and CDR2 from the germline V gene are SGHNT and YENEEA. In nucleotides, the CDR3 is TGTGCCAGCAGCTTAGGTGGGACGGCAGAGACCCAGTACTTC. Residues: CASSLGGTAETQYF.

This clonotype was seen once. The chain has TRBV3-1 and TRBJ2-5; TRBD1 matches 10 bases. V shed 4 bases, J shed 6 bases, and the junction held 5 bases outside the gene matches. Germline assignment: CDR1 LGHDT and CDR2 YNNKEL (reference sequence). The CDR3 contains 14 residues. Here the CDR3 DNA reads TGTGCCAGCAGCCCCGGGACAGGGGCCCAGACCCAGTACTTC. It yields the protein CASSPGTGAQTQYF.

This rearrangement joins TRBV12-3 or TRBV12-4 to TRBJ2-3; the match to TRBD2 covers 7 bases. The CDR3 is 15 amino acids. J was trimmed by 0 bases and V by 3 bases; bases with no gene match: 3. CDR3 nucleotide sequence: TGTGCCAGCAGTTTGAGTAGCGGGAGCACAGATACGCAGTATTTT. Protein: CASSLSSGSTDTQYF.

This clonotype was found a few times. The genes are TRBV5-1 and TRBJ2-1; TRBD2 matches at 8 bases. Germline V lookup: CDR1 SGHRS, CDR2 YFSETQ. CDR3 length: 16 residues. Trimming took 4 bases from V and 0 from J; bases not matched to a gene: 6. CDR3 residues: CASSQLADSSYNEQFF. DNA for the CDR3: TGCGCCAGCAGCCAACTAGCGGACAGCTCCTACAATGAGCAGTTCTTC. The variable domain in full, with the rest retrieved from reference TRBV5-1 and TRBJ2-1, is KAGVTQTPRYLIKTRGQQVTLSCSPISGHRSVSWYQQTPGQGLQFLFEYFSETQRNKGNFPGRFSGRQFSNSRSEMNVSTLELGDSALYLCASSQLADSSYNEQFFGPGTRLTVL.

This clonotype was detected a few times. This sequence joins TRBV25-1 and TRBJ2-1, with 9 bases aligning to TRBD2. The CDR3 runs to 15 residues. From germline, CDR1 is MGHDK and CDR2 SYGVNS. J gave up 1 base and V 4 bases, and 2 bases lay outside the gene matches. CDR3 bases: TGTGCCAGCAGTGTTCTAGCGGGGTCCTACAATGAGCAGTTCTTC. Translation gives CASSVLAGSYNEQFF.

The chain recombines TRBV7-9 with TRBJ2-7, with TRBD1 matching over 7 bases. The V gene's germline CDR1 is SEHNR and CDR2 FQNEAQ (reference sequence). V lost 3 bases and J lost 5; bases outside the gene matches: 7. CDR3 length equals 14 residues. The CDR3 DNA is TGTGCCAGCAGCTTTCGGAACAGGGGAGACGAGCAGTACTTC. Translating it yields CASSFRNRGDEQYF. The full variable domain, its missing parts supplied by reference TRBV7-9 and TRBJ2-7, is DTGVSQNPRHKITKRGQNVTFRCDPISEHNRLYWYRQTLGQGPEFLTYFQNEAQLEKSRLLSDRFSAERPKGSFSTLEIQRTEQGDSAMYLCASSFRNRGDEQYFGPGTRLTVT.

The chain couples TRBV19 to TRBJ2-2; D tentatively fits TRBD1 or TRBD2 (5 bases each). Trimming shortened V by 6 bases and J by 4 bases, and 12 bases separated the two germline ends. Germline V gives CDR1 LNHDA, CDR2 SQIVND (reference sequence). The CDR3 is made up of 14 amino acids. CDR3 in DNA: TGTGCCAGTAGGGGACGGGTGAGCACCGGGGAGCTGTTTTTT. Translated, it gives CASRGRVSTGELFF.

V and J are TRBV28 and TRBJ2-7; the match to TRBD2 covers 9 bases. The CDR3 is made up of 14 amino acids. After removal of 5 bases from V and 3 bases from J, the junction contained 5 bases not matched to a gene. Germline V gene data show CDR1 as MDHEN and CDR2 as SYDVKM. The chain's CDR3 is CASSPLAGNYEQYF. CDR3 in DNA: TGTGCCAGCAGTCCTCTAGCGGGGAACTACGAGCAGTACTTC.

CDR3 sequence (DNA): TGTGCCAGCAGTCAACCGGGACGGCCGTACAATGAGCAGTTCTTC. This gives the protein CASSQPGRPYNEQFF. The chain carries TRBV6-1 and TRBJ2-1; D might be TRBD1 or TRBD2, each matching 5 bases. The germline CDR1 and CDR2 sequences are MNHNS and SASEGT. There are 15 residues in the CDR3. V was shortened by 5 bases and J by 4 bases, with 15 bases between the two germline ends.